One sample yielded the 32 T cell receptor beta chains listed below, sequenced in a study of blood T cell repertoires in COVID-19. Generated by immunoSEQ multiplex PCR, the TCRdb table keeps only in-frame clones and is missing some. The sample includes about 200,000 clones, less than 90% seen only once; the top ten take 0.7% to 0.95%. Sequenced input: peripheral blood. These receptors were obtained from a woman in her seventies with acute or convalescent COVID-19.

The chain carries TRBV18 and TRBJ1-5; D perhaps matches TRBD1 (5 bases). Germline CDR1 KGHSH, CDR2 LQKENI. V lost 6 bases to trimming and J lost 0 bases, with 15 bases between them. This CDR3 comprises 16 residues. The DNA of the CDR3 is TGTGCCAGCTCCCTAGGACAAGACAGTAGCAATCAGCCCCAGCATTTT. This codes for CASSLGQDSSNQPQHF.

The J gene is TRBJ2-1, the V gene TRBV12-5; 14 positions match TRBD2. V lost 6 bases to trimming and J lost 4 bases; unmatched junction nucleotides: 8. The CDR3 consists of 17 residues. Germline CDR1 and CDR2: LGHNT and FRNRAP. The CDR3 coding sequence is TGTGCTAGTGGCGGCGGGACTAGCGGGGGTCCTTACAATGAGCAGTTCTTC. Translated: CASGGGTSGGPYNEQFF.

The J gene is TRBJ2-3, the V gene TRBV18, with 7 bases fitting TRBD1. The germline V gene encodes CDR1 KGHSH and CDR2 LQKENI. Germline trimming cut 6 bases from V and 2 bases from J; bases unmatched to any gene: 5. This CDR3 has 14 amino acids. CDR3 nucleotides: TGTGCCAGCTCCCGGGACAGTTACACAGATACGCAGTATTTT. The encoded protein is CASSRDSYTDTQYF. The full variable domain, completed using reference TRBV18 and TRBJ2-3, is NAGVMQNPRHLVRRRGQEARLRCSPMKGHSHVYWYRQLPEEGLKFMVYLQKENIIDESGMPKERFSAEFPKEGPSILRIQQVVRGDSAAYFCASSRDSYTDTQYFGPGTRLTVL.

The gene calls are TRBV10-2 and TRBJ2-7, with D possibly matching TRBD1 (6 bases). Looked up from germline, CDR1 is WSHSY and CDR2 is SAAADI. Trimming removed 5 bases from V and 3 bases from J, with 17 bases in between. The CDR3 has 15 residues. In DNA, the CDR3 is TGCGCCAGCAGTAGACAGGTTCCTACCTACTACGAGCAGTACTTC. It yields the protein CASSRQVPTYYEQYF.

The genes are TRBV29-1 and TRBJ2-2; TRBD2 matches 12 bases. V was pared by 4 bases and J by 0 bases, with 3 bases of the junction left unmatched. The CDR3 has 16 residues. Germline V CDR1 and CDR2: SQVTM, ANQGSEA. The CDR3 region has the DNA TGCAGCGTTGCACTAGCGGGAGGCTCGAACACCGGGGAGCTGTTTTTT. Translating gives CSVALAGGSNTGELFF.

This chain connects TRBV5-1 to TRBJ2-3; 9 positions match TRBD2. Unmatched junction bases numbered 6, after V lost 0 bases and J lost 4 bases. The CDR3 is made up of 16 amino acids. Germline V gene sequence: CDR1 SGHRS, CDR2 YFSETQ. The CDR3 DNA reads TGCGCCAGCAGCTTGGCCGGACGCGGGGGGGCAGATACGCAGTATTTT. Translating it yields CASSLAGRGGADTQYF. The complete variable domain, with remaining parts taken from reference TRBV5-1 and TRBJ2-3, reads KAGVTQTPRYLIKTRGQQVTLSCSPISGHRSVSWYQQTPGQGLQFLFEYFSETQRNKGNFPGRFSGRQFSNSRSEMNVSTLELGDSALYLCASSLAGRGGADTQYFGPGTRLTVL.

This chain links TRBV4-2 with TRBJ2-2; D might be TRBD2 (5 bases). Germline values: CDR1 LGHNA, CDR2 YNFKEQ. The CDR3 has 16 amino acids. The ends were cut back, 4 bases at V and 7 bases at J, with 19 bases in the middle. The CDR3 DNA reads as TGTGCCAGCAGCCCATCTCCCCGGACTTTAGTCGGGGAGCTGTTTTTT. This gives the protein CASSPSPRTLVGELFF.

The sample holds a few counts of this clone. The chain has TRBV15 and TRBJ2-3; possible D gene TRBD2, 6 bases. This CDR3 region has 14 residues. Germline CDR1 LNHNV, CDR2 YYDKDF (reference sequence). V was trimmed by 6 bases and J by 5 bases, leaving 15 bases between them. CDR3 protein: CATRSRRGGDTQYF. DNA of the CDR3: TGTGCCACCAGGTCCAGGAGGGGAGGAGATACGCAGTATTTT.

This chain links TRBV6-5 with TRBJ2-1, with 8 bases identical to TRBD2. The CDR3 has 15 amino acids. Trimming cost V 4 bases and J 4 bases; bases outside gene matches: 6. Germline CDR1 reads MNHEY; CDR2 reads SVGAGI. This CDR3 is CASSLPRGRYNEQFF. The CDR3, as DNA: TGTGCCAGCAGTTTGCCTCGCGGGAGGTACAATGAGCAGTTCTTC.

This clone was detected once. CDR3 sequence: CASSRDRASTDTQYF. The DNA for the CDR3 is TGTGCCAGTAGTAGGGACAGGGCAAGCACAGATACGCAGTATTTT. V usage is TRBV19 and J usage is TRBJ2-3; 9 positions match TRBD1. The CDR3 contains 15 residues. Germline CDR1 reads LNHDA; CDR2 reads SQIVND (reference sequence). V shed 4 bases and J 0 bases; nucleotides not matched to a gene: 2.

The chain employs TRBV13 and TRBJ1-6; 8 bases map to TRBD1. The CDR3 spans 15 residues. The V gene's germline CDR1 is PRHDT and CDR2 FYEKMQ (reference sequence). The trim removed 6 bases at V and 6 bases at J, leaving 7 bases unmatched. CDR3 bases: TGTGCCAGCAGTGTGGGACAGGAGCGTAATTCACCCCTCCACTTT. Its translation is CASSVGQERNSPLHF.

Comment on this clone: Different DNA sequences within this sample yield the same CDR3. The chain recombines TRBV7-8 with TRBJ1-5; no clear D gene. Looked up from germline, CDR1 is SGHVS and CDR2 is FQNEAQ. The CDR3 is 13 amino acids. V lost 3 bases to trimming and J lost 2 bases, with 5 bases between them. In nucleotides, the CDR3 is TGTGCCAGCAGCTTGCGTGGCAATCAGCCCCAGCATTTT. It specifies CASSLRGNQPQHF.

The chain combines TRBV27 with TRBJ2-7, with 8 positions matching TRBD2. CDR1 is MNHEY, CDR2 SMNVEV, per germline (reference sequence). CDR3 length equals 14 residues. The V segment lost 6 bases and the J segment 4 bases; nucleotides outside the gene matches: 8. CDR3 DNA sequence: TGTGCCAGCAGAGGCGGGAGGACGGTGTACGAGCAGTACTTC. Residues: CASRGGRTVYEQYF.

This clone was detected once. The chain links TRBV4-3 to TRBJ2-5, with 8 positions matching TRBD2. CDR1 LGHNA and CDR2 YSLEER come from the germline V gene. The CDR3 totals 16 residues. Trimming removed 0 bases from V and 5 bases from J; junction bases left unmatched: 8. As DNA, the CDR3 is TGCGCCAGCAGCCAAGATGGGGGACTAGTAGTCGAGACCCAGTACTTC. Amino acid sequence: CASSQDGGLVVETQYF.

The rearrangement uses TRBV18 and TRBJ1-5; unclear D gene. Germline CDR1 and CDR2: KGHSH and LQKENI. Trimming took off 3 bases at V and 5 bases at J, with 11 bases between the two ends. The CDR3 extends over 14 amino acids. The CDR3 region is CASSPQRTHQPQHF. As DNA, the CDR3 is TGTGCCAGCTCACCTCAGCGGACCCATCAGCCCCAGCATTTT.

CDR3 sequence: CSVRTREKLFF. In DNA, the CDR3 is TGCAGCGTTCGGACTAGGGAAAAACTGTTTTTT. The chain is built from TRBV29-1 and TRBJ1-4; D gene uncertain. This CDR3 has 11 amino acids. Germline CDR1 and CDR2: SQVTM and ANQGSEA. Trimming shortened V by 5 bases and J by 8 bases, and 9 bases separated the two germline ends.

The V gene is TRBV5-1, the J gene TRBJ1-6, with TRBD1 as a possible D gene (6 bases). Germline lookup yields CDR1 SGHRS and CDR2 YFSETQ. Trimming shortened V by 1 base and J by 3 bases, and 8 bases separated the two germline ends. The CDR3 totals 15 residues. CDR3 sequence reads: CASSLNRDYNSPLHF. The DNA for the CDR3 is TGCGCCAGCAGCTTGAACAGGGACTATAATTCACCCCTCCACTTT.

The chain joins TRBV2 to TRBJ1-6, with D possibly TRBD1 on 6 matching bases. V was clipped by 4 bases and J by 10 bases, with 17 bases between them. Germline V lookup: CDR1 SNHLY, CDR2 FYNNEI. The CDR3 sequence is 15 residues long. CDR3 nucleotide sequence: TGTGCCAGCAGTGCAGTTACAGGGTTGGACTCACCCCTCCACTTT. This codes for CASSAVTGLDSPLHF.

The chain is built from TRBV11-3 and TRBJ1-1; D possibly corresponds to TRBD1 (6 bases). Germline-derived CDR1 and CDR2 are SGHNT and YENEEA. Trimming removed 0 bases from V and 10 bases from J, with 18 bases in between. This CDR3 comprises 15 residues. The DNA of the CDR3 is TGTGCCAGCAGCTTAGATGATCGGGGTTTCAGGGGAGCTTTCTTT. It specifies CASSLDDRGFRGAFF.

This rearrangement joins TRBV18 to TRBJ2-3, with D possibly matching TRBD2 (6 bases). Trimming removed 5 bases from V and 7 bases from J, with 10 bases in between. CDR3 length: 12 amino acids. Germline CDR1 is KGHSH and CDR2 is LQKENI. CDR3 nucleotide sequence: TGTGCCAGCTCAGGGGACTCCAATACGCAGTATTTT. Translating it yields CASSGDSNTQYF.

The DNA of the CDR3 is TGTGCCAGCAGCTTAGGTTCTTATGGCTACACCTTC. Its protein is CASSLGSYGYTF. The rearrangement joins TRBV7-2 to TRBJ1-2; D remains unclear. Trimming shortened V by 1 base and J by 5 bases, and 5 bases separated the two germline ends. Germline CDR1 reads SGHTA; CDR2 reads FQGNSA. There are 12 residues in the CDR3.

The chain couples TRBV10-3 to TRBJ2-7; 9 nucleotides match TRBD1. The CDR3 contains 14 residues. The trim removed 4 bases at V and 2 bases at J, leaving 3 bases unmatched. Per the germline V gene, CDR1 is ENHRY and CDR2 is SYGVKD. CDR3 sequence (DNA): TGTGCCATCAGTGTCGGGACAGGGCCCTACGAGCAGTACTTC. Its protein product is CAISVGTGPYEQYF.

The rearrangement uses TRBV20-1 and TRBJ1-1; 7 bases agree with TRBD1. CDR3 size: 13 residues. Germline CDR1 reads DFQATT; CDR2 reads SNEGSKA (reference sequence). Trimming took 3 bases from V and 6 from J; bases not matched to a gene: 7. The CDR3 sequence is CSASTGADSEAFF. The CDR3 bases are TGCAGTGCTAGTACAGGGGCCGACTCTGAAGCTTTCTTT.

The chain joins TRBV6-6 to TRBJ2-7; maybe TRBD2 (6 bases). V lost 7 bases and J 3 bases, leaving 16 bases between the germline ends. Per the germline V gene, CDR1 is MNHNY and CDR2 is SVGAGI (reference sequence). The CDR3 sequence is 14 residues long. Here the CDR3 DNA reads TGTGCCAGCACCGTTTCTCGGGGGAACTACGAGCAGTACTTC. It specifies CASTVSRGNYEQYF.

This clone is a singleton in its sample. The genes are TRBV4-3 and TRBJ1-4; D is possibly TRBD1 (6 bases). The length of the CDR3 is 17 residues. V was shortened by 0 bases and J by 8 bases, with 19 bases between the two germline ends. Germline lookup yields CDR1 LGHNA and CDR2 YSLEER. CDR3 loop: CASSQDTTGTRREKLFF. CDR3 coding DNA: TGCGCCAGCAGCCAAGATACGACCGGGACAAGGAGAGAAAAACTGTTTTTT.

The gene calls are TRBV11-1 and TRBJ2-3, with TRBD1 identical over 8 bases. The CDR3 is 16 residues long. CDR1 is SGHAT and CDR2 is FQDESV in the germline V gene (reference sequence). With 5 bases clipped from V and 2 bases from J, the junction kept 9 bases outside the gene matches. The CDR3 loop reads CASSPREQGDTDTQYF. The CDR3 DNA follows: TGTGCCAGCAGCCCTCGAGAACAGGGGGACACAGATACGCAGTATTTT.

The chain has TRBV18 and TRBJ1-5; 8 bases map to TRBD1. The germline CDR1 and CDR2 sequences are KGHSH and LQKENI. V shed 3 bases, J shed 2 bases, and the junction held 9 bases outside the gene matches. The CDR3 has 17 residues. This CDR3 is CASSPSLTGAGNQPQHF. The CDR3 DNA reads TGTGCCAGCTCACCCTCATTGACAGGGGCGGGCAATCAGCCCCAGCATTTT.

The CDR3 DNA is TGTGCCAGCAGTGAAACAGGGTATAGCTCCTACGAGCAGTACTTC. It translates to CASSETGYSSYEQYF. The chain employs TRBV28 and TRBJ2-7; tentatively, D is TRBD1 (6 bases). The V and J ends lost 5 bases and 0 bases respectively, with 14 bases between them. The CDR3 is 15 amino acids. Germline CDR1 MDHEN, CDR2 SYDVKM.

V is TRBV10-3 and J is TRBJ2-1; TRBD2 matches at 9 bases. CDR1 and CDR2 from the germline V gene are ENHRY and SYGVKD. The CDR3 loop spans 12 amino acids. Trimming took 10 bases from V and 6 from J; bases not matched to a gene: 4. The CDR3 DNA is TGTGCCACCGCGGGAGGGCTCAATGAGCAGTTCTTC. Encoded protein: CATAGGLNEQFF.

This clone was seen a single time. The rearrangement links TRBV18 to TRBJ2-7, with 9 bases identical to TRBD1. J gave up 2 bases and V 3 bases, and 5 bases lay outside the gene matches. This CDR3 is 15 amino acids long. CDR1 is KGHSH, CDR2 LQKENI, per germline. The CDR3 region has the DNA TGTGCCAGCTCACCGGTAGGGGACAGGGCCTACGAGCAGTACTTC. This codes for CASSPVGDRAYEQYF.

This chain uses TRBV18 with TRBJ1-5; unclear D gene. CDR1 KGHSH and CDR2 LQKENI come from the germline V gene. The ends were cut back, 5 bases at V and 2 bases at J, with 16 bases in the middle. This CDR3 comprises 16 residues. CDR3 protein: CASSESAPPGNQPQHF. CDR3 DNA: TGTGCCAGCTCAGAGTCAGCGCCCCCCGGCAATCAGCCCCAGCATTTT.

In DNA, the CDR3 is TGTGCCAGCTCACCACTGCAGGGGACCGGGGAGCTGTTTTTT. Protein: CASSPLQGTGELFF. This chain links TRBV18 with TRBJ2-2, with a tentative D call TRBD1 (6 bases). The V gene's germline CDR1 is KGHSH and CDR2 LQKENI. This CDR3 has 14 amino acids. Trimming took 1 base from V and 5 from J, leaving 8 bases between them. Using reference TRBV18 and TRBJ2-2 for the parts outside the CDR3, the full variable domain is NAGVMQNPRHLVRRRGQEARLRCSPMKGHSHVYWYRQLPEEGLKFMVYLQKENIIDESGMPKERFSAEFPKEGPSILRIQQVVRGDSAAYFCASSPLQGTGELFFGEGSRLTVL.